The clone carrying this T cell receptor (beta chain) was found a few times. Its antigen is not identified. The sample is drawn from a study of T cells in Graves' hyperthyroidism and ophthalmopathy. Points from the study as a whole: Most thyroid clonotypes with frequency above 0.001 were detected in blood. Separation of ophthalmopathy from stable hyperthyroidism was achieved by a 13 V-J model.

There were TCR beta CDR3 regions amplified from RNA transcripts. In the first-round RT-PCR of the TCR CDR3, the HTBI primer set was used. Each CDR3 protein gets one entry after TCRdb re-called the multiplex PCR reads with MiXCR. The profile shows some 550,000 distinct CDR3 sequences, roughly a sixth of them singletons. Clinical symptoms, serum thyroxine and TRAb, thyroid ultrasound and orbital computed tomography together formed the diagnostic basis. The sequenced material came from blood. The clonotype originates from a middle-aged woman with Graves' ophthalmopathy.

CDR3 protein: CASSLLGTGNTIYF. DNA for the CDR3: TGTGCCAGCAGTTTGTTGGGGACGGGAAACACCATATATTTT. The V call is TRBV27, the J call TRBJ1-3, with D perhaps matching TRBD1 (5 bases). CDR3 size: 14 residues. The V end was cut by 3 bases, the J end by 4 bases, with 10 bases between. Germline V CDR1 and CDR2: MNHEY, SMNVEV (reference sequence).